The next 21 T cell receptor beta chains were all read from a single sample in a study of cytomegalovirus exposure and HLA in healthy donors. Researchers ran the PCR with 60 Vbeta and 13 Jbeta primers. Assay used: immunoSEQ multiplex PCR; TCRdb lists only in-frame clones, some missing. The sample has more than 140,000 clones, roughly 85% seen once; the top ten hold over 0.6%. Sequencing was performed on PBMCs. The source of these receptors is a male donor in good health and CMV-seronegative.

The chain recombines TRBV28 with TRBJ1-2; TRBD1 matches at 8 bases. The CDR3 totals 16 residues. Germline CDR1 is MDHEN and CDR2 is SYDVKM. The J segment lost 5 bases and the V segment lost 5 bases, leaving 13 bases of the junction unmatched. In nucleotides, the CDR3 is TGTGCCAGCAGTCCGGGGGGACAGGTATATAGGTATGGCTACACCTTC. Translated, it gives CASSPGGQVYRYGYTF.

The table lists this clone with a few counts. This chain joins TRBV6-4 and TRBJ2-1; TRBD2 aligns across 10 bases. V gave up 2 bases and J gave up 10 bases; unmatched junction bases: 5. The CDR3 is made up of 14 amino acids. CDR1 and CDR2 (germline): MRHNA, SNTAGT. DNA of the CDR3: TGTGCCAGCAGTGACACTAGCGGGGCATCGGAGCAGTTCTTC. It specifies CASSDTSGASEQFF.

This clone has only one observation. CDR3 sequence (DNA): TGTGCCAGCAGCTTGCCGGGACAGGGCTGGGGCTACACCTTC. Translating gives CASSLPGQGWGYTF. The chain recombines TRBV5-6 with TRBJ1-2, with 9 nucleotides matching TRBD1. CDR3 length equals 14 residues. V dropped 1 base and J dropped 8; count of bases not matched to a gene: 6. Germline lookup yields CDR1 SGHDT and CDR2 YYEEEE.

This chain links TRBV7-9 with TRBJ2-7; D call uncertain. CDR3 length: 16 amino acids. Germline V gene lookup returns CDR1 SEHNR and CDR2 FQNEAQ (reference sequence). Trimming removed 1 base from V and 2 bases from J, with 15 bases in between. The CDR3 protein is CASSLGLSSEPYEQYF. CDR3 DNA: TGTGCCAGCAGCTTAGGACTGAGTTCAGAGCCCTACGAGCAGTACTTC.

This clone was counted a few times. This chain uses TRBV7-9 with TRBJ2-5; possible D gene TRBD1, 6 bases. The germline V gene has CDR1 SEHNR and CDR2 FQNEAQ (reference sequence). V gave up 4 bases and J gave up 5 bases, with 14 bases separating them. The CDR3 consists of 14 residues. The CDR3 DNA follows: TGTGCCAGCAGCTCCGTAGGAAGGGGGGAGACCCAGTACTTC. Translated, it gives CASSSVGRGETQYF.

The chain employs TRBV6-1 and TRBJ2-1, with 7 bases matching TRBD2. CDR1 is MNHNS and CDR2 is SASEGT in the germline V gene. The length of the CDR3 is 14 residues. V was pared by 6 bases and J by 8 bases, with 10 bases of the junction left unmatched. The CDR3 coding sequence is TGTGCCAGCAGCGCCGGGACTATAATATATGAGCAGTTCTTC. Translating gives CASSAGTIIYEQFF.

This clone was recorded only once. The genes are TRBV5-4 and TRBJ2-5; 11 bases are a match to TRBD1. V shed 10 bases, J shed 2 bases, and the junction held 7 bases outside the gene matches. This CDR3 is 14 amino acids long. The germline V gene encodes CDR1 SGHNT and CDR2 YYREEE (reference sequence). CDR3 loop: CACTGTGGQETQYF. CDR3 nucleotides: TGTGCCTGTACTGGGACAGGGGGTCAAGAGACCCAGTACTTC.

The V and J genes are TRBV30 and TRBJ1-1; D is undetermined. The V end lost 2 bases, the J end lost 1 base, and 17 bases lay between the germline ends. CDR3 length equals 16 residues. CDR1 and CDR2 from the germline V gene are GTSNPN and SVGIG (reference sequence). CDR3 bases: TGTGCCTGGAGTTTACCTGGCAGGACTTCGAACACTGAAGCTTTCTTT. It yields the protein CAWSLPGRTSNTEAFF.

V gene TRBV30 combines with J gene TRBJ1-5; perhaps TRBD1 as D (5 bases). Looked up from germline, CDR1 is GTSNPN and CDR2 is SVGIG (reference sequence). The CDR3 contains 15 residues. V gave up 4 bases and J gave up 5 bases, with 18 bases separating them. For the CDR3, the DNA is TGTGCCTGGACCTATCGCGGGGGAGGCTATCAGCCCCAGCATTTT. This codes for CAWTYRGGGYQPQHF.

There are a few counts of this clone. J is TRBJ2-1 and V is TRBV6-5; D call uncertain. Germline CDR1 is MNHEY and CDR2 is SVGAGI. The CDR3 has 14 residues. Trimming cost V 6 bases and J 1 base, with 10 bases left between them. This CDR3 is CASSPTNSYNEQFF. The CDR3 DNA reads TGTGCCAGCAGCCCAACAAATTCCTACAATGAGCAGTTCTTC.

The chain is built from TRBV18 and TRBJ2-3; D is perhaps TRBD2 (5 bases). The CDR3 consists of 14 residues. Germline V CDR1 and CDR2: KGHSH, LQKENI. V was trimmed by 3 bases and J by 0 bases, leaving 7 bases between them. The CDR3 is CASSPGLSTDTQYF. The CDR3 DNA sequence: TGTGCCAGCTCACCTGGACTCAGCACAGATACGCAGTATTTT.

The chain combines TRBV6-5 with TRBJ2-1; D not resolved. The CDR3 is made up of 16 amino acids. V was trimmed by 1 base and J by 0 bases, leaving 10 bases between them. Germline V CDR1 and CDR2: MNHEY, SVGAGI. In DNA, the CDR3 is TGTGCCAGCAGTTACTTCACCAGTTACTCCTACAATGAGCAGTTCTTC. Translating it yields CASSYFTSYSYNEQFF.

V gene TRBV2 combines with J gene TRBJ2-7, with a tentative D call TRBD1 (5 bases). Deletions cut 5 bases from V and 4 bases from J, with 6 bases between. The CDR3 extends over 11 amino acids. Germline CDR1 reads SNHLY; CDR2 reads FYNNEI. CDR3 in DNA: TGTGCCAGCAGTACAGGTTACGAGCAGTACTTC. Protein sequence: CASSTGYEQYF.

This chain uses TRBV7-2 with TRBJ1-1, with D possibly TRBD1 on 6 matching bases. V lost 5 bases and J lost 4, with 11 bases in between. CDR3 size: 13 residues. Germline lookup yields CDR1 SGHTA and CDR2 FQGNSA. Written as DNA, the CDR3 is TGTGCCAGCAGCACCGACAGGCGCACTGAAGCTTTCTTT. Protein: CASSTDRRTEAFF.

The chain is built from TRBV9 and TRBJ2-7; 10 bases are a match to TRBD2. Germline CDR1 SGDLS, CDR2 YYNGEE. The V and J ends lost 0 bases and 4 bases, in that order; junction bases with no gene match: 4. This CDR3 comprises 15 residues. CDR3 residues: CASSVAGTSDYEQYF. The CDR3 DNA is TGTGCCAGCAGCGTAGCTGGGACTAGCGATTACGAGCAGTACTTC.

Notes on this clone: This specimen includes other DNA sequences encoding the same CDR3. CDR3 sequence (DNA): TGTGCCAGCAAGGGAGACTCTGGAAACACCATATATTTT. Amino acids: CASKGDSGNTIYF. The chain joins TRBV2 to TRBJ1-3; D is ambiguous. The germline V and J ends were trimmed by 7 bases and 0 bases, with 7 bases remaining between them. The CDR3 runs to 13 residues. The germline V gene has CDR1 SNHLY and CDR2 FYNNEI.

The chain combines TRBV7-2 with TRBJ2-1; tentatively, D is TRBD1 (5 bases). V was shortened by 5 bases and J by 0 bases, with 11 bases between the two germline ends. Germline CDR1 is SGHTA and CDR2 is FQGNSA. The CDR3 consists of 15 residues. The CDR3 reads CASSDSLDSYNEQFF. CDR3 in DNA: TGTGCCAGCAGCGACAGTCTTGACTCCTACAATGAGCAGTTCTTC.

This clone was recorded a few times. The V call is TRBV7-9, the J call TRBJ1-6; no clear D. Trimming pared 4 bases from V and 8 bases from J, leaving 6 bases between. CDR3 size: 12 residues. CDR1 and CDR2 (germline): SEHNR, FQNEAQ (reference sequence). The CDR3 reads CASSSGHSPLHF. CDR3 in DNA: TGTGCCAGCAGCTCGGGTCATTCACCCCTCCACTTT.

J is TRBJ2-1 and V is TRBV10-3, with D possibly TRBD1 on 5 matching bases. V was pared by 3 bases and J by 8 bases, with 17 bases between. Germline values: CDR1 ENHRY, CDR2 SYGVKD. This CDR3 has 15 amino acids. CDR3: CAISDPPQGRDEQFF. Here the CDR3 DNA reads TGTGCCATCAGTGATCCTCCCCAGGGAAGGGATGAGCAGTTCTTC.

The J gene is TRBJ2-1, the V gene TRBV7-3; 9 positions agree with TRBD2. CDR1 is SGHTA, CDR2 FQGTGA, per germline. The CDR3 is 17 residues long. V trimming: 1 base; J trimming: 7 bases; junction bases outside the gene matches: 11. The CDR3 bases are TGTGCCAGCAGCTTAAGCCTTTTTAGCGGGAGCTCAAATGAGCAGTTCTTC. Translating gives CASSLSLFSGSSNEQFF.

The rearrangement joins TRBV10-3 to TRBJ1-1; D might be TRBD1 (6 bases). Germline V lookup: CDR1 ENHRY, CDR2 SYGVKD. V dropped 3 bases and J dropped 0 bases, with 14 bases sitting between them. This CDR3 comprises 16 residues. The CDR3 region is CAISDMTGDMNTEAFF. The CDR3 nucleotides read TGTGCCATCAGTGACATGACAGGTGACATGAACACTGAAGCTTTCTTT.